What follows describes a single TCR beta chain. Its antigen is as yet unknown. The junction does not match germline at one end; this may be a read error. The data derive from a study of yellow fever vaccine responses in identical twins. TCRdb called the RT-PCR reads again in MiXCR, with one record for every CDR3 protein. This repertoire shows about 19,000 distinct CDR3 sequences, around 70% found once; its top ten account for approximately 2.2%. This CDR3 spans 11 amino acids. Study-level findings and limits: Vaccine-induced T cell responses in twins were reportedly observed to appear partly convergent, partly personalized.

V usage is TRBV7-1 and J usage is TRBJ2-4; possibly TRBD2 for D (5 bases). TRBV7-1 is assigned to the ORF class and has an uncertain function. This sequence originates from a woman in her late teens or twenties who received the yellow fever vaccine. The source material was T cells from blood (PBMCs), unsorted or a sorted subset (not recorded which), sampled before or after yellow fever vaccination (not recorded which). The CDR3 bases are TGTGCCAGCAGCCCAGCGGTACTTCAGTACTTC. Encoded protein: CASSPAVLQYF.